The T cell receptor (beta chain) under discussion was sequenced for a study of cytomegalovirus exposure and HLA in healthy donors. Study results and caveats: One variant, a missense change in DCLRE1C, was linked in a later analysis to TCR beta V- and J-gene trimming.

The V gene's germline CDR1 is SGHTS and CDR2 YDEGEE. V lost 1 base, J lost 5 bases, and 11 bases lay in between. The CDR3 runs to 14 residues. To note about this clone: Its antigen is unidentified.

Primers: 60 Vbeta forward and 13 Jbeta reverse. Only in-frame clones appear in the TCRdb table, and some are missing; sequencing was by immunoSEQ multiplex PCR. The repertoire holds tens of thousands of clones, roughly 76% seen once, with around a tenth in the top ten. The sequence was obtained from a woman in her forties in good health and CMV-seronegative. What was sequenced was PBMCs. The V gene is TRBV5-8, the J gene TRBJ2-3, with D tentatively TRBD1 (5 bases). CDR3 coding DNA: TGTGCCAGCAGCTTGCGGTCAGGGCAAGATACGCAGTATTTT. It specifies CASSLRSGQDTQYF.